These 8 T cell receptor beta chains originate from one sample sequenced in a study of blood T cell repertoires in COVID-19 (dated by TCRdb to the early 2020s). The protocol used for the library was the immunoSEQ multiplex PCR assay. TCRdb took this table from immuneACCESS and kept in-frame rearrangements with V and J called. Such tables lack part of the clones; where checked against another copy, unresolved V genes explain under half of the gap, and the rest is unexplained. Present in this sample are about 140,000 clones, around 90% of which were seen just once. The ten largest clones represent 1.8% of the sample. The specimen sequenced was peripheral blood. The source of these receptors is a man in his sixties or seventies with acute or convalescent COVID-19.

The J gene is TRBJ2-4, the V gene TRBV5-1; 8 positions agree with TRBD1. The junction had 8 bases not matched to a gene; V was cut back by 4 bases and J by 8 bases. The CDR3 sequence is 14 residues long. Germline loops: CDR1 SGHRS, CDR2 YFSETQ. The CDR3 DNA follows: TGCGCCAGCAGCCCCCGGGACAGGCAAGACATTCAGTACTTC. It codes for CASSPRDRQDIQYF.

V gene TRBV6-1 combines with J gene TRBJ2-2, with D hard to call. CDR3 length: 13 amino acids. V was cut by 1 base and J by 5 bases, with 5 bases left in between. In germline, CDR1 is MNHNS, CDR2 SASEGT. The CDR3 spells CASSEGATGELFF. The CDR3 DNA sequence: TGTGCCAGCAGTGAAGGGGCGACCGGGGAGCTGTTTTTT.

The rearrangement uses TRBV7-9 and TRBJ2-7; D may be TRBD1 (7 bases). There are 13 residues in the CDR3. V was cut by 10 bases and J by 6 bases, with 19 bases left in between. CDR1 is SEHNR and CDR2 is FQNEAQ in the germline V gene (reference sequence). CDR3 amino acids: CATTSRGTGEQYF. The DNA for the CDR3 is TGTGCCACCACAAGCAGGGGGACTGGCGAGCAGTACTTC.

This chain joins TRBV2 and TRBJ2-7; 7 positions match TRBD1. This CDR3 has 16 amino acids. V shed 7 bases, J shed 0 bases, and the junction held 12 bases outside the gene matches. Germline V gene sequence: CDR1 SNHLY, CDR2 FYNNEI. This chain's CDR3 is CASKRSWGQSSYEQYF. The CDR3 region has the DNA TGTGCCAGCAAACGGTCCTGGGGACAGAGCTCCTACGAGCAGTACTTC.

This clone showed up just once. The chain carries TRBV29-1 and TRBJ2-7, with TRBD2 matching 13 bases. CDR1 is SQVTM, CDR2 ANQGSEA, per germline. This CDR3 has 12 amino acids. The J segment lost 5 bases and the V segment lost 7 bases, leaving 2 bases of the junction unmatched. CDR3: CSGGLAGDEQYF. The CDR3 DNA sequence: TGCAGCGGTGGACTAGCGGGAGACGAGCAGTACTTC.

The chain is built from TRBV6-5 and TRBJ2-7; the D gene is possibly TRBD1 (5 bases). From germline, CDR1 is MNHEY and CDR2 SVGAGI. V gave up 7 bases and J gave up 8 bases, with 18 bases separating them. The CDR3 spans 13 residues. Here the CDR3 reads CASKDTARSKQYF. The CDR3 bases are TGTGCCAGCAAGGACACGGCTAGGAGCAAGCAGTACTTC.

The V call is TRBV6-2 or TRBV6-3, the J call TRBJ1-5; 9 nucleotides align to TRBD1. The V and J ends lost 6 bases and 2 bases, in that order; junction bases with no gene match: 5. The CDR3 is 15 residues long. The V gene's germline CDR1 is MNHEY and CDR2 SVGEGT. In nucleotides, the CDR3 is TGTGCCAGCAGCCTGCGACAGGGGGGCAATCAGCCCCAGCATTTT. As protein: CASSLRQGGNQPQHF.

The rearrangement links TRBV3-1 (or the pseudogene TRBV3-2) to TRBJ2-3; 14 nucleotides agree with TRBD2. Germline trimming cut 4 bases from V and 5 bases from J; bases unmatched to any gene: 5. The CDR3 has 16 residues. The germline gives CDR1 LGHDT, CDR2 YNNKEL (reference sequence). The CDR3 spells CASSRLAGGPGDTQYF. The CDR3 DNA follows: TGTGCCAGCAGCCGACTAGCGGGGGGGCCTGGAGATACGCAGTATTTT.